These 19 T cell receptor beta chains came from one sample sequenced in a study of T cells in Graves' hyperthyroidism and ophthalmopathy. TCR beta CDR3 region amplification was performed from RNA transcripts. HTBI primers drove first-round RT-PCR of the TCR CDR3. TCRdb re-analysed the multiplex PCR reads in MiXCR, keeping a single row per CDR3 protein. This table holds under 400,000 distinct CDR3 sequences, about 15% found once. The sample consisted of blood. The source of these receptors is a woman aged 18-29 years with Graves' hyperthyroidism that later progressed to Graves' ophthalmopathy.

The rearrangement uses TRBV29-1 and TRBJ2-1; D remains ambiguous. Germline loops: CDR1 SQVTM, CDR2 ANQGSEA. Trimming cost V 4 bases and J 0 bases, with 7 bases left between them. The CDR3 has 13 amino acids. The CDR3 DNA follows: TGCAGCGTTGCTGGCATCTCCTACAATGAGCAGTTCTTC. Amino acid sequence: CSVAGISYNEQFF.

The CDR3 region is CASSQGGLTHEQYF. The CDR3 coding sequence is TGTGCCAGCAGCCAAGGGGGCTTGACCCACGAGCAGTACTTC. The chain recombines TRBV7-3 with TRBJ2-7, with TRBD1 identical over 7 bases. Per germline, CDR1 SGHTA and CDR2 FQGTGA. The CDR3 runs 14 residues. V was pared by 5 bases and J by 5 bases, with 9 bases of the junction left unmatched. Complete variable domain (other parts from reference TRBV7-3 and TRBJ2-7): GAGVSQTPSNKVTEKGKYVELRCDPISGHTALYWYRQSLGQGPEFLIYFQGTGAADDSGLPNDRFFAVRPEGSVSTLKIQRTERGDSAVYLCASSQGGLTHEQYFGPGTRLTVT.

The CDR3 here is CASSLQLQRGTVEQYF. CDR3 coding DNA: TGTGCCAGCAGCTTACAGCTACAGCGGGGAACCGTCGAGCAGTACTTC. V gene TRBV11-2 combines with J gene TRBJ2-7, with 7 positions matching TRBD2. Per the germline V gene, CDR1 is SGHAT and CDR2 is FQNNGV. The CDR3 covers 16 residues. J lost 6 bases, V lost 2 bases, and 13 bases had no gene match.

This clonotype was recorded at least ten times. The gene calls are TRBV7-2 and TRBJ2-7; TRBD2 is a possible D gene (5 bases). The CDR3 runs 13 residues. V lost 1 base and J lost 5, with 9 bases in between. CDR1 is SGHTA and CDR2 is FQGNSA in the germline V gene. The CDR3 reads CASSLESSNEQYF. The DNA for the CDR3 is TGTGCCAGCAGCTTAGAGTCTAGCAACGAGCAGTACTTC.

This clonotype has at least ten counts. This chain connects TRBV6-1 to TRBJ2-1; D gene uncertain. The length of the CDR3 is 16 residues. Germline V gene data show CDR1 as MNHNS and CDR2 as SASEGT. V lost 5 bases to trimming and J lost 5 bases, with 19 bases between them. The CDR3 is CASSIRTIRNDNEQFF. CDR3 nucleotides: TGTGCCAGCAGTATTAGGACGATCAGAAACGACAATGAGCAGTTCTTC.

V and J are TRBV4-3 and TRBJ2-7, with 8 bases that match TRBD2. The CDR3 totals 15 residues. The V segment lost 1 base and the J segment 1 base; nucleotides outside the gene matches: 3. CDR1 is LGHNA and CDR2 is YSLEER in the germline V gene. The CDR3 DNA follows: TGCGCCAGCAGCCAAGGGACTAGCAATTCCTACGAGCAGTACTTC. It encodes CASSQGTSNSYEQYF.

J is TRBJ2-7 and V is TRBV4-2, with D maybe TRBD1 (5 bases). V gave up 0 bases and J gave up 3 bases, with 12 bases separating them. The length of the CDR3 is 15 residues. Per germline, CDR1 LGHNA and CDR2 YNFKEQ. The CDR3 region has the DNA TGTGCCAGCAGCCAAGATAAGGGGATTGGCTACGAGCAGTACTTC. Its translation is CASSQDKGIGYEQYF.

The CDR3 sequence is CSASSAGGTNEQFF. CDR3 coding DNA: TGCAGTGCTAGTTCGGCGGGAGGGACAAATGAGCAGTTCTTC. The chain has TRBV20-1 and TRBJ2-1, with TRBD2 identical over 9 bases. The CDR3 has 14 amino acids. Losses at the gene ends were 3 bases for V and 7 bases for J; bases not matched to a gene: 7. From germline, CDR1 is DFQATT and CDR2 SNEGSKA (reference sequence).

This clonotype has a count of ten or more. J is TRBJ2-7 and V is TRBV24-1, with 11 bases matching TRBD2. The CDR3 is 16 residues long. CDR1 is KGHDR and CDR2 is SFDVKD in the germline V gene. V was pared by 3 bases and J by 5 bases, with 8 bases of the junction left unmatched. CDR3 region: CATSDTSGSDADEQYF. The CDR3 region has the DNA TGTGCCACCAGTGATACTAGCGGGAGTGACGCCGACGAGCAGTACTTC.

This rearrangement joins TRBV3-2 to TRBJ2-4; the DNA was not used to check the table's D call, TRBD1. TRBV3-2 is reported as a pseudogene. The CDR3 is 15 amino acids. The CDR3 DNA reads TGTGCCAGCAGCCTGCCGGGACAGGGGGAGGACATTCAGTACTTC. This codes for CASSLPGQGEDIQYF.

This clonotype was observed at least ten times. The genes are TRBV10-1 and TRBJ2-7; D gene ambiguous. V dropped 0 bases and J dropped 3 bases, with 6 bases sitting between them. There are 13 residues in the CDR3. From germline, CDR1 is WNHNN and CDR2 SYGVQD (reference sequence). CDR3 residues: CASSESGYYEQYF. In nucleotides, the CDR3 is TGCGCCAGCAGTGAGTCGGGGTACTACGAGCAGTACTTC.

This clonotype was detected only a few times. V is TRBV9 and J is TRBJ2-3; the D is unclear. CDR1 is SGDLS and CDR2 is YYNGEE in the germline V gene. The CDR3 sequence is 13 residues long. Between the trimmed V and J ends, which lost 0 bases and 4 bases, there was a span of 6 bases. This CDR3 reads CASSVGRSDTQYF. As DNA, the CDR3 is TGTGCCAGCAGCGTAGGAAGATCAGATACGCAGTATTTT.

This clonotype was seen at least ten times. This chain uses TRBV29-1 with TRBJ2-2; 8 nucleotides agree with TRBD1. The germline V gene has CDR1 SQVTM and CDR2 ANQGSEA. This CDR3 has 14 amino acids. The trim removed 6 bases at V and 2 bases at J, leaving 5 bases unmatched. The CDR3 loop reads CSVGTGDNTGELFF. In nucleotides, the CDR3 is TGCAGCGTGGGGACAGGAGATAACACCGGGGAGCTGTTTTTT.

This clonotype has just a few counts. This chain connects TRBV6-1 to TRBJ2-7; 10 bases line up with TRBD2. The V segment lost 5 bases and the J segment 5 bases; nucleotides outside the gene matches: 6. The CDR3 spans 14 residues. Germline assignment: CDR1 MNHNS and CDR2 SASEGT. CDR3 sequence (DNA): TGTGCCAGCAGTCCTAGCGGGAGAGAAAACGAGCAGTACTTC. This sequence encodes CASSPSGRENEQYF.

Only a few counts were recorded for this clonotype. The DNA for the CDR3 is TGCAGTGCTAGAGTGGCTAGCGGGAGCAATGAGCAGTTCTTC. Amino acids: CSARVASGSNEQFF. The chain has TRBV20-1 and TRBJ2-1; 10 nucleotides match TRBD2. Germline V lookup: CDR1 DFQATT, CDR2 SNEGSKA (reference sequence). CDR3 length equals 14 residues. J lost 6 bases, V lost 1 base, and 3 bases had no gene match.

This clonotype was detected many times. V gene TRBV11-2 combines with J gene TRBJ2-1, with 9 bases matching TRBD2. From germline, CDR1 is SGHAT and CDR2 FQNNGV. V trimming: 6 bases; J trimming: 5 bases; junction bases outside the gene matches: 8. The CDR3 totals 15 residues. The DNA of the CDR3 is TGTGCCAGCAGACCCCTAGCGGGGATTAACAATGAGCAGTTCTTC. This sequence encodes CASRPLAGINNEQFF.

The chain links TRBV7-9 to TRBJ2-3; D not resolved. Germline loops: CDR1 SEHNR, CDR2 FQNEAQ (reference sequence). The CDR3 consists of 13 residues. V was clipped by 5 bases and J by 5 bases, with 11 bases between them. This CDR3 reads CASSVPTGDTQYF. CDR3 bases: TGTGCCAGCAGCGTACCTACCGGAGATACGCAGTATTTT.

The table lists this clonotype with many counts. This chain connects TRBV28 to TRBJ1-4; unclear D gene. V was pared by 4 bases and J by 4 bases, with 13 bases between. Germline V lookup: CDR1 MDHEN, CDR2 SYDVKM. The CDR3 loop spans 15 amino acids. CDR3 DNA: TGTGCCAGCAGTTCCCGACGGGAGGGTAATGAAAAACTGTTTTTT. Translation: CASSSRREGNEKLFF.

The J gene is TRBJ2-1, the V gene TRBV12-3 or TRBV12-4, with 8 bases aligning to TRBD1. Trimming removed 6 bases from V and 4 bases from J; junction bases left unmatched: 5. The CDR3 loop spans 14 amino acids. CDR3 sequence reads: CASRGRQGYNEQFF. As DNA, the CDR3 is TGTGCCAGCAGGGGCCGACAGGGGTACAATGAGCAGTTCTTC.